This T cell receptor (beta chain) was identified during a study of blood T cell repertoires in COVID-19. For the study at large: PBMCs, B-cell-depleted T cells, or T cells were the source of the cDNA or gDNA that made up the material.

This CDR3 has 11 residues. J was trimmed by 17 bases and V by 5 bases; bases with no gene match: 8. Germline loops: CDR1 KGHSH, CDR2 LQKENI. Generated by immunoSEQ multiplex PCR, the TCRdb table keeps only in-frame clones and is missing some. Altogether 140,000 to 150,000 clones are present, 87% being singletons, with the ten largest covering 30% to 45%. The rearrangement links TRBV18 to TRBJ1-4, with TRBD1 matching 7 bases. The clonotype was recovered from a man aged 50 to 60 who had recovered from COVID-19. Sequenced input: peripheral blood. The CDR3 loop is CASSSDRVTFF. DNA for the CDR3: TGTGCCAGCTCATCAGACAGGGTTACCTTTTTT.